What follows describes a single T cell receptor (beta chain). The data originate from a study of T cell responses to AZD1222 COVID-19 vaccine. Between the trimmed V and J ends, which lost 4 bases and 5 bases, there was a span of 18 bases. Germline CDR1 reads SQVTM; CDR2 reads ANQGSEA. This CDR3 spans 15 amino acids. TCRdb's copy holds only in-frame clones and misses some; the assay was immunoSEQ multiplex PCR. The sample shows fewer than 90,000 clones, 75% to 95% of them seen only once. Second-dose timings of about 4 or about 12 weeks were pooled. This rearrangement joins TRBV29-1 to TRBJ1-5; weak D call: TRBD1 (5 bases). This specimen was peripheral blood, taken 28 days after the second AZD1222 dose. The source is an adult who received the AZD1222 COVID-19 vaccine. The CDR3 loop reads CSVAVGARGDQPQHF. The CDR3 DNA sequence: TGCAGCGTTGCGGTAGGGGCGCGAGGGGATCAGCCCCAGCATTTT.